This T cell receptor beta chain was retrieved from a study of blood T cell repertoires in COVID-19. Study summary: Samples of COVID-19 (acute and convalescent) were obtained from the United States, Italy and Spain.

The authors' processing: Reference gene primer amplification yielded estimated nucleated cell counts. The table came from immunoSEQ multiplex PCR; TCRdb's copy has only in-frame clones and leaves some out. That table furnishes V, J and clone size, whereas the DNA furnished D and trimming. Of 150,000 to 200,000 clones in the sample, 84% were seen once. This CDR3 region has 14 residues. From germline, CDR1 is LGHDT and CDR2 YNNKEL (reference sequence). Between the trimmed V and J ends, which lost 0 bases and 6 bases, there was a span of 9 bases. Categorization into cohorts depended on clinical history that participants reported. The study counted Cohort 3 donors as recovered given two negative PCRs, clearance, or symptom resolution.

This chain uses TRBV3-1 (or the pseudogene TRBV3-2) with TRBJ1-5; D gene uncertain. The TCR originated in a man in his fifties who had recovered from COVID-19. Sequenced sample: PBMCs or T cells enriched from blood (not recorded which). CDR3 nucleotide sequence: TGTGCCAGCAGCCAAGATCATGGCGGTCAGCCCCAGCATTTT. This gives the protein CASSQDHGGQPQHF.